Below, 6 T cell receptor beta chains from the same sample are listed, as sequenced in a study of shared clonotypes between healthy human individuals (dated by TCRdb to the early 2020s). CD8 naive samples were obtained by positive selection for CCR7 among CD45RO-negative cells, yielding a CD45RA+CCR7+ population from which TemRA cells were excluded. Libraries were constructed by the immunoSEQ multiplex PCR assay. Here the immuneACCESS table is served through TCRdb, limited to in-frame sequences with V and J called. Missing clones are a known gap in these copies; in checked studies unresolved V genes cover under half, and the rest lacks a known reason. Counted in this sample were some 2.1 million clones; just under 95% of them appeared once. In total, the top ten clones hold roughly 1% of the sample. Sequences were obtained from naive CD8+ T cells sorted from blood. Per the publication, the cell subset or site label means: CD45RA+CCR7+. These receptors all come from a man between 18 and 35 years old in good health.

This clone has only a few counts. The chain has TRBV7-8 and TRBJ1-2; D is uncertain. CDR1 is SGHVS, CDR2 FQNEAQ, per germline. V was shortened by 4 bases and J by 9 bases, with 15 bases between the two germline ends. The CDR3 consists of 13 residues. CDR3 sequence (DNA): TGTGCCAGCAGCTGGCAAGGCACAAGCAGCTACACCTTC. It is translated as CASSWQGTSSYTF.

The V gene is TRBV27, the J gene TRBJ2-3, with 7 nucleotides matching TRBD1. Germline V gives CDR1 MNHEY, CDR2 SMNVEV (reference sequence). The CDR3 consists of 18 residues. CDR3 loop: CVSGGLRGPTGITDTQYF. The DNA for the CDR3 is TGTGTTTCTGGAGGCCTAAGGGGGCCGACAGGGATCACAGATACGCAGTATTTT.

This clone came up once. The chain uses TRBV19 and TRBJ2-1; 7 bases match TRBD2. Germline CDR1 LNHDA, CDR2 SQIVND (reference sequence). This CDR3 contains 16 residues. After removal of 1 base from V and 4 bases from J, the junction contained 7 bases not matched to a gene. The CDR3 DNA sequence: TGTGCCAGTAGTATAGGGGCACTAGCGCCTTACAATGAGCAGTTCTTC. It specifies CASSIGALAPYNEQFF.

The genes are TRBV29-1 and TRBJ1-1; unclear D gene. The CDR3 loop spans 13 amino acids. Per the germline V gene, CDR1 is SQVTM and CDR2 is ANQGSEA. The V end lost 4 bases, the J end lost 2 bases, and 11 bases lay between the germline ends. The DNA for the CDR3 is TGCAGCGTTGCCGAGGCAGGAAACACTGAAGCTTTCTTT. Its translation is CSVAEAGNTEAFF.

The V and J genes are TRBV28 and TRBJ2-1; D not resolved. Germline-derived CDR1 and CDR2 are MDHEN and SYDVKM. The V and J ends lost 6 bases and 6 bases respectively, with 12 bases between them. The CDR3 covers 13 residues. The CDR3 DNA sequence: TGTGCCAGCAGCTTTGCCTTAGGCAATGAGCAGTTCTTC. Translated, it gives CASSFALGNEQFF.

V gene TRBV19 combines with J gene TRBJ2-7, with 9 bases fitting TRBD1. The CDR3 has 15 residues. V gave up 5 bases and J gave up 3 bases; unmatched junction bases: 8. CDR1 and CDR2 from the germline V gene are LNHDA and SQIVND (reference sequence). DNA of the CDR3: TGTGCCAGTAGTTTCTCCGGGACAGGGAGCTACGAGCAGTACTTC. Translating it yields CASSFSGTGSYEQYF. Combining the CDR3 with reference TRBV19 and TRBJ2-7 gives the whole variable domain DGGITQSPKYLFRKEGQNVTLSCEQNLNHDAMYWYRQDPGQGLRLIYYSQIVNDFQKGDIAEGYSVSREKKESFPLTVTSAQKNPTAFYLCASSFSGTGSYEQYFGPGTRLTVT.